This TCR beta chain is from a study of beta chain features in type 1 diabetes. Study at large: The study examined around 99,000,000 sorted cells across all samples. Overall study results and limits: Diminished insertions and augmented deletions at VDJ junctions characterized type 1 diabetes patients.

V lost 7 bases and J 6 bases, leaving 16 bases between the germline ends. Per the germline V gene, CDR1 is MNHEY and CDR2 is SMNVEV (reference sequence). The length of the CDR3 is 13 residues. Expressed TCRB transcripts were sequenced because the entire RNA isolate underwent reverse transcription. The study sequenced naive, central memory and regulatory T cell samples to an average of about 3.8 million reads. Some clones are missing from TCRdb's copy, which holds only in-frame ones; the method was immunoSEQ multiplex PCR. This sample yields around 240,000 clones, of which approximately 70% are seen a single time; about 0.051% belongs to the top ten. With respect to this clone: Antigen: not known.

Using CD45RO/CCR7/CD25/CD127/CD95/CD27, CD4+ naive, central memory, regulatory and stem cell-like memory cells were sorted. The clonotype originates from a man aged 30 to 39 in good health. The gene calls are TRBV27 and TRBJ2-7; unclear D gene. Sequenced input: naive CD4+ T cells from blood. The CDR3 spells CASKSGPSTEQYF. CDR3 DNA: TGTGCCAGCAAGTCTGGACCAAGCACCGAGCAGTACTTC.